These 26 T cell receptor beta chains were all obtained from the same sample, sequenced in a study of blood T cell repertoires in COVID-19. The protocol was immunoSEQ multiplex PCR, while the TCRdb copy is restricted to in-frame clones and leaves out a portion. The table has roughly 49,000 clones, more than 85% seen once. Specimen: peripheral blood. These receptor sequences come from a woman older than 75 with acute or convalescent COVID-19.

This clone has only a few counts. J is TRBJ1-1 and V is TRBV6-4; unclear D gene. V shed 0 bases and J shed 5 bases, with 4 bases lying between them. The germline gives CDR1 MRHNA, CDR2 SNTAGT. CDR3 size: 12 residues. The CDR3 DNA follows: TGTGCCAGCAGTGACTCGCGGACTGAAGCTTTCTTT. This codes for CASSDSRTEAFF.

This chain links TRBV27 with TRBJ2-2; TRBD2 matches at 11 bases. J lost 5 bases, V lost 3 bases, and 5 bases had no gene match. Germline CDR1 is MNHEY and CDR2 is SMNVEV (reference sequence). The CDR3 extends over 16 amino acids. CDR3 region: CASSFTSGSGTGELFF. CDR3 DNA: TGTGCCAGCAGTTTCACTAGCGGGAGTGGTACCGGGGAGCTGTTTTTT.

The V call is TRBV19, the J call TRBJ1-1; D gene uncertain. The CDR3 is 16 amino acids. Trimming removed 5 bases at V and 0 bases at J, with 16 bases between. Germline V gene sequence: CDR1 LNHDA, CDR2 SQIVND (reference sequence). The CDR3 bases are TGTGCCAGTAGTCTGTTCCCAGGACTGCTGAACACTGAAGCTTTCTTT. This codes for CASSLFPGLLNTEAFF.

The chain carries TRBV3-1 (or the pseudogene TRBV3-2) and TRBJ2-2, with 10 bases fitting TRBD1. V was clipped by 1 base and J by 2 bases; unmatched bases: 1. Germline V gene data show CDR1 as LGHDT and CDR2 as YNNKEL (reference sequence). CDR3 length equals 16 residues. CDR3 protein: CASSQGTGGNTGELFF. DNA of the CDR3: TGTGCCAGCAGCCAAGGGACAGGGGGAAACACCGGGGAGCTGTTTTTT.

This clone appeared once. The chain couples TRBV18 to TRBJ1-3, with D possibly being TRBD1 (5 bases). CDR1 KGHSH and CDR2 LQKENI come from the germline V gene. The CDR3 is 17 residues long. Trimming removed 0 bases from V and 4 bases from J, with 16 bases in between. The CDR3 here is CASSPPGASGPGNTIYF. The CDR3 nucleotides read TGTGCCAGCTCACCACCGGGCGCTTCAGGGCCAGGAAACACCATATATTTT.

The chain joins TRBV2 to TRBJ1-2, with D perhaps matching TRBD1 (6 bases). Germline-derived CDR1 and CDR2 are SNHLY and FYNNEI. The CDR3 extends over 13 amino acids. Trimming cost V 6 bases and J 8 bases, with 16 bases left between them. CDR3 nucleotides: TGTGCCAGCAGCTACAGGGAAGGTGAGGGCTACACCTTC. Amino acid sequence: CASSYREGEGYTF.

This sequence joins TRBV5-8 and TRBJ2-5, with a tentative D call TRBD1 (7 bases). The germline gives CDR1 SGHTS, CDR2 YDEGEE. This CDR3 spans 16 amino acids. Trimming pared 1 base from V and 5 bases from J, leaving 18 bases between. The DNA for the CDR3 is TGTGCCAGCAGCTTGTGGGGGGAGACAGGGCTCGAGACCCAGTACTTC. It specifies CASSLWGETGLETQYF.

The chain employs TRBV30 and TRBJ1-5; 7 bases are a match to TRBD1. The CDR3 has 15 residues. Germline loops: CDR1 GTSNPN, CDR2 SVGIG (reference sequence). V gave up 1 base and J gave up 3 bases; unmatched junction bases: 6. CDR3 in DNA: TGTGCCTGGAGTGCCGCCAGGGGGAACAATCAGCCCCAGCATTTT. Amino acids: CAWSAARGNNQPQHF.

This chain uses TRBV30 with TRBJ2-3; 8 positions match TRBD2. The germline V gene has CDR1 GTSNPN and CDR2 SVGIG (reference sequence). CDR3 size: 15 residues. V lost 3 bases and J lost 3; bases outside the gene matches: 8. The CDR3 reads CAWRNSGMSTDTQYF. The CDR3 DNA sequence: TGTGCCTGGAGGAATAGCGGGATGAGTACAGATACGCAGTATTTT.

The chain is built from TRBV15 and TRBJ1-1; weak D call: TRBD1 (5 bases). Trimming took off 0 bases at V and 5 bases at J, with 10 bases between the two ends. The CDR3 has 14 amino acids. Germline CDR1 reads LNHNV; CDR2 reads YYDKDF (reference sequence). The CDR3 region is CATSRDLRGTEAFF. The CDR3 DNA is TGTGCCACCAGCAGAGATCTAAGGGGAACTGAAGCTTTCTTT.

CDR3 residues: CASSLGAGDNEQFF. CDR3 coding DNA: TGCGCCAGCAGCTTGGGTGCGGGAGACAATGAGCAGTTCTTC. This chain joins TRBV5-1 and TRBJ2-1; the match to TRBD2 covers 7 bases. V shed 0 bases, J shed 5 bases, and the junction held 2 bases outside the gene matches. Per germline, CDR1 SGHRS and CDR2 YFSETQ. This CDR3 is 14 amino acids long.

This chain joins TRBV6-2 or TRBV6-3 and TRBJ2-7; TRBD2 might be the D (7 bases). CDR1 is MNHEY, CDR2 SVGEGT, per germline. This CDR3 comprises 12 residues. V dropped 5 bases and J dropped 5 bases, with 10 bases sitting between them. CDR3 sequence reads: CASSRGAHEQYF. In DNA form, the CDR3 reads TGTGCCAGCAGTCGGGGGGCCCACGAGCAGTACTTC.

The chain links TRBV5-1 to TRBJ1-1, with D maybe TRBD1 (5 bases). Germline CDR1 and CDR2: SGHRS and YFSETQ. Trimming pared 5 bases from V and 5 bases from J, leaving 13 bases between. CDR3 size: 13 residues. CDR3 nucleotides: TGCGCCAGCAGTTTCAGGGAGGGTACTGAAGCTTTCTTT. Translating it yields CASSFREGTEAFF.

The V call is TRBV18, the J call TRBJ1-3; weak D call: TRBD1 (5 bases). The CDR3 contains 16 residues. Per the germline V gene, CDR1 is KGHSH and CDR2 is LQKENI. V lost 3 bases and J lost 1, with 13 bases in between. The CDR3 DNA is TGTGCCAGCTCACCCCAACCTGGGGGGTCTGGAAACACCATATATTTT. Its translation is CASSPQPGGSGNTIYF.

The rearrangement joins TRBV7-6 to TRBJ2-2; weak D call: TRBD1 (5 bases). The CDR3 consists of 17 residues. Germline V gives CDR1 SGHVS, CDR2 FNYEAQ. Trimming pared 5 bases from V and 4 bases from J, leaving 20 bases between. CDR3 in DNA: TGTGCCAGCAGCGTTAATCAGGGTATCGTCGGCACCGGGGAGCTGTTTTTT. Translation: CASSVNQGIVGTGELFF. The whole variable domain, remainder taken from reference TRBV7-6 and TRBJ2-2, is GAGVSQSPRYKVTKRGQDVALRCDPISGHVSLYWYRQALGQGPEFLTYFNYEAQQDKSGLPNDRFSAERPEGSISTLTIQRTEQRDSAMYRCASSVNQGIVGTGELFFGEGSRLTVL.

The rearrangement uses TRBV3-1 (or the pseudogene TRBV3-2) and TRBJ1-6; D uncertain. The V end was cut by 4 bases, the J end by 0 bases, with 7 bases between. The CDR3 is 15 amino acids. In germline, CDR1 is LGHDT, CDR2 YNNKEL (reference sequence). The CDR3 region is CASSLRSSYNSPLHF. As DNA, the CDR3 is TGTGCCAGCAGCCTCAGAAGCTCCTATAATTCACCCCTCCACTTT.

This chain links TRBV2 with TRBJ2-5; possibly TRBD2 for D (5 bases). Deletions cut 6 bases from V and 4 bases from J, with 12 bases between. The CDR3 consists of 13 residues. Germline lookup yields CDR1 SNHLY and CDR2 FYNNEI. CDR3 in amino acids: CASRRDRRETQYF. For the CDR3, the DNA is TGTGCCAGCAGGAGGGATAGGAGAGAGACCCAGTACTTC.

The rearrangement links TRBV3-1 (or the pseudogene TRBV3-2) to TRBJ2-7, with D maybe TRBD2 (6 bases). The CDR3 contains 16 residues. V lost 3 bases and J 8 bases, leaving 23 bases between the germline ends. In germline, CDR1 is LGHDT, CDR2 YNNKEL (reference sequence). CDR3 nucleotides: TGTGCCAGCAGCCAGGAATTAGCGTCCACGCGGGAAAAGCAGTACTTC. Protein sequence: CASSQELASTREKQYF.

This sequence joins TRBV2 and TRBJ1-5, with TRBD1 matching 8 bases. The CDR3 has 15 residues. Trimming took 4 bases from V and 4 from J; bases not matched to a gene: 6. Looked up from germline, CDR1 is SNHLY and CDR2 is FYNNEI. The CDR3 DNA reads TGTGCCAGCAGTGGAGACAGGGGAAGGAATCAGCCCCAGCATTTT. This sequence encodes CASSGDRGRNQPQHF.

The rearrangement joins TRBV23-1 to TRBJ2-1, with 11 bases aligning to TRBD2. TRBV23-1 is an open reading frame, and its role is uncertain. The V segment lost 0 bases and the J segment 8 bases; nucleotides outside the gene matches: 12. The CDR3 covers 18 residues. CDR3 coding DNA: TGCGCCAGCAGTCAATCTCGGATAGCGGGAGGGAGCGGAGATGAGCAGTTCTTC. It translates to CASSQSRIAGGSGDEQFF.

This chain links TRBV6-5 with TRBJ2-1; 8 bases are shared with TRBD2. The CDR3 contains 15 residues. V shed 2 bases and J 6 bases; nucleotides not matched to a gene: 6. Looked up from germline, CDR1 is MNHEY and CDR2 is SVGAGI. Written as DNA, the CDR3 is TGTGCCAGCAGTTACCGCCTAGCGGGTTTCAATGAGCAGTTCTTC. This translates into CASSYRLAGFNEQFF.

The V call is TRBV4-1, the J call TRBJ2-7; 8 bases fit TRBD1. Germline V gene lookup returns CDR1 MGHRA and CDR2 YSYEKL. This CDR3 has 14 amino acids. With 5 bases clipped from V and 3 bases from J, the junction kept 6 bases outside the gene matches. The CDR3 DNA follows: TGCGCCAGCAGCGGACAGGGTGGGTACTACGAGCAGTACTTC. Amino acids: CASSGQGGYYEQYF.

The chain links TRBV11-2 to TRBJ2-1, with TRBD2 matching 13 bases. V was clipped by 5 bases and J by 0 bases; unmatched bases: 4. There are 17 residues in the CDR3. CDR1 is SGHAT, CDR2 FQNNGV, per germline. The CDR3 spells CASSGTSGTSSYNEQFF. The CDR3 DNA reads as TGTGCCAGCAGCGGGACTAGCGGGACCAGCTCCTACAATGAGCAGTTCTTC. Drawing the rest from reference TRBV11-2 and TRBJ2-1, the complete variable domain is EAGVAQSPRYKIIEKRQSVAFWCNPISGHATLYWYQQILGQGPKLLIQFQNNGVVDDSQLPKDRFSAERLKGVDSTLKIQPAKLEDSAVYLCASSGTSGTSSYNEQFFGPGTRLTVL.

The V and J genes are TRBV11-3 and TRBJ2-2, with D possibly matching TRBD2 (5 bases). V lost 5 bases to trimming and J lost 5 bases, with 9 bases between them. The germline gives CDR1 SGHNT, CDR2 YENEEA. The CDR3 covers 13 residues. The DNA for the CDR3 is TGTGCCAGCAGCCGTACGGGGACCGGGGAGCTGTTTTTT. Residues: CASSRTGTGELFF.

The chain recombines TRBV3-1 (or the pseudogene TRBV3-2) with TRBJ1-6; the D is unclear. CDR3 length: 15 amino acids. V shed 4 bases and J shed 3 bases, with 10 bases lying between them. Looked up from germline, CDR1 is LGHDT and CDR2 is YNNKEL (reference sequence). CDR3 nucleotide sequence: TGTGCCAGCAGCCCTTCAACTTTCTATAATTCACCCCTCCACTTT. Translation: CASSPSTFYNSPLHF.

This sequence joins TRBV21-1 and TRBJ2-7; the D call in the table, TRBD2, was not verified against the DNA. TRBV21-1 is a pseudogene. This CDR3 is built from 17 residues. The CDR3 bases are TGTGCCAGCAGCAATCCCCCCGGGGGGGGAAACCCCTACGAGCAGTACTTC. Translation gives CASSNPPGGGNPYEQYF.